The T cell receptor beta chain described here comes from a study of blood T cell repertoires in COVID-19. Study as a whole: Italy, Spain and the United States were the sources of the convalescent and acute COVID-19 samples. PBMCs, B-cell-depleted T cells, or T cells provided the cDNA or gDNA that made up the material.

Germline values: CDR1 MNHNY, CDR2 SVGAGI (reference sequence). Trimming removed 4 bases from V and 8 bases from J, with 15 bases in between. The CDR3 totals 13 residues. Methods used by the authors: Amplification with reference gene primers provided the estimates of nucleated cell counts. TCRdb's copy holds only in-frame clones and misses some; the assay was immunoSEQ multiplex PCR. V and J calls and clone size come straight from that table; D and trimming were deduced from the DNA. The table records 8,500 to 13,000 clones, less than 85% of them present only once. The J gene is TRBJ2-7, the V gene TRBV6-6; a possible D gene is TRBD1 (6 bases). This TCR derives from a human donor in a cohort sampled during active COVID-19. Sequencing input: peripheral blood. The CDR3 nucleotides are TGTGCCAGCAGTTCGGGTTCTGGGGGCAAGCAGTACTTC. This sequence encodes CASSSGSGGKQYF.